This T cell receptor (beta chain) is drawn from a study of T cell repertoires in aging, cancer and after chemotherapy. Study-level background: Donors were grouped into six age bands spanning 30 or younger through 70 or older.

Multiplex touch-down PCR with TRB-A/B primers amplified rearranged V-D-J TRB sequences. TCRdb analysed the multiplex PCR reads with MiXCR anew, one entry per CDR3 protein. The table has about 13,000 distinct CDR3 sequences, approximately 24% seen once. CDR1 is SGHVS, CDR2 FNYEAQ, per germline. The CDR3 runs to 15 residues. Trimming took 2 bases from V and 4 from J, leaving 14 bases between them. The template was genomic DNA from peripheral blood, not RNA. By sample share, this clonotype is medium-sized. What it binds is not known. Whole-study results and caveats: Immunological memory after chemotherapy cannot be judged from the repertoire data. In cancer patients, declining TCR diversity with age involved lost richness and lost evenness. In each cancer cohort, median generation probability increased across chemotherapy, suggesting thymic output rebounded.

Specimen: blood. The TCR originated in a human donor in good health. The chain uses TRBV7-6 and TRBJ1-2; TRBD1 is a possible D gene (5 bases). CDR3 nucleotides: TGTGCCAGCAGCTTAAGCGGGGGTAGGGTCTATGGCTACACCTTC. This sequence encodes CASSLSGGRVYGYTF. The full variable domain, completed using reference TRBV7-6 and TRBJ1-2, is GAGVSQSPRYKVTKRGQDVALRCDPISGHVSLYWYRQALGQGPEFLTYFNYEAQQDKSGLPNDRFSAERPEGSISTLTIQRTEQRDSAMYRCASSLSGGRVYGYTFGSGTRLTVV.